One and the same sample provided the 5 T cell receptor beta chains below, sequenced in a study of T cell responses to AZD1222 COVID-19 vaccine (TCRdb year 2021). The time point label of this sample denotes: baseline before first vaccination. What this sample's treatment or condition label stands for: meningococcal conjugate vaccine given as trial control. Library preparation was by the immunoSEQ multiplex PCR assay. TCRdb carries this immuneACCESS record with in-frame sequences only. Its versions omit some clonotypes, under half of them owing to an unresolved V gene in the studies checked, with the rest unexplained. Recorded for this sample are 100,000 to 150,000 clones; approximately 90% of them occurred a single time. The biggest ten clones account for 8.5% to 14% of the sample. This specimen consisted of peripheral blood, obtained on day 0 of MenACWY control vaccination. The receptors were gathered from an adult in good health.

The J gene is TRBJ2-7, the V gene TRBV7-2; D not resolved. CDR1 is SGHTA, CDR2 FQGNSA, per germline. This CDR3 region has 14 residues. The V end was cut by 2 bases, the J end by 3 bases, with 11 bases between. CDR3 in DNA: TGTGCCAGCAGCTTATGGGGTGGTGGCTACGAGCAGTACTTC. Its protein product is CASSLWGGGYEQYF.

A single count supports this clone. The chain links TRBV27 to TRBJ2-2; D is unclear. Trimming pared 6 bases from V and 7 bases from J, leaving 9 bases between. Germline V gene sequence: CDR1 MNHEY, CDR2 SMNVEV (reference sequence). The CDR3 length is 12 residues. The CDR3 is CASRLPVGELFF. The CDR3 DNA is TGTGCCAGCAGATTACCCGTCGGGGAGCTGTTTTTT.

The gene calls are TRBV28 and TRBJ1-5, with 8 nucleotides matching TRBD1. Trimming removed 6 bases from V and 1 base from J; junction bases left unmatched: 14. The germline CDR1 and CDR2 sequences are MDHEN and SYDVKM. The CDR3 covers 18 residues. The CDR3 region is CASRSPRTGILSNQPQHF. The DNA of the CDR3 is TGTGCCAGCAGGTCCCCCCGGACAGGGATACTAAGCAATCAGCCCCAGCATTTT.

V is TRBV3-1 (or the pseudogene TRBV3-2) and J is TRBJ2-7; perhaps TRBD2 as D (6 bases). The CDR3 extends over 13 amino acids. From germline, CDR1 is LGHDT and CDR2 YNNKEL (reference sequence). Trimming took 4 bases from V and 3 from J, leaving 10 bases between them. CDR3: CASSPHGGYEQYF. For the CDR3, the DNA is TGTGCCAGCAGCCCGCACGGGGGCTACGAGCAGTACTTC.

This rearrangement joins TRBV11-2 to TRBJ2-7; D assignment may be TRBD1 or TRBD2 (6 bases each). V lost 5 bases, J lost 4 bases, and 21 bases lay in between. Germline CDR1 SGHAT, CDR2 FQNNGV. This CDR3 contains 16 residues. CDR3 nucleotide sequence: TGTGCCAGCAGCCGTGGGTGGGGGGCCTTTATTTACGAGCAGTACTTC. This encodes CASSRGWGAFIYEQYF.